Listed below are T cell receptor beta chains from one sample, sequenced in a study of cytomegalovirus exposure and HLA in healthy donors. Using immunoSEQ multiplex PCR, the repertoire was profiled, and TCRdb retains in-frame clones only, with some absent. This table holds 180,000 or so clones, 75% to 85% found once. The specimen sequenced was PBMCs. The receptors stem from a man younger than 35 in good health and CMV-seronegative. The CDR3 runs from the conserved cysteine through the conserved F or W. A D gene is named only where the DNA matches it firmly. Only part of the rows carry a size: once, few, many, or a class if the clone is expanded.

j_gene: TRBJ1-1; d_gene: .; v_gene: TRBV13; abundance: .; CDR3aa: CASSPPVSNTEAFF; CDR3nt: TGTGCCAGCAGCCCCCCGGTCTCGAACACTGAAGCTTTCTTT
j_gene: TRBJ2-1; d_gene: TRBD1; v_gene: TRBV5-6; abundance: .; CDR3aa: CASSRWRDRGPLNEQFF; CDR3nt: TGTGCCAGCAGCCGTTGGCGGGACAGGGGACCTTTGAATGAGCAGTTCTTC
j_gene: TRBJ2-1; d_gene: TRBD2; v_gene: TRBV5-4; abundance: .; CDR3aa: CASSSPQTGGDEQFF; CDR3nt: TGTGCCAGCAGCTCACCTCAGACTGGGGGGGATGAGCAGTTCTTC
j_gene: TRBJ2-1; d_gene: .; v_gene: TRBV13; abundance: .; CDR3aa: CASSYSLARQNEQFF; CDR3nt: TGTGCCAGCAGTTACTCGCTAGCTAGGCAAAATGAGCAGTTCTTC
j_gene: TRBJ2-1; d_gene: TRBD2; v_gene: TRBV15; abundance: .; CDR3aa: CATSGHMTSGLYNEQFF; CDR3nt: TGTGCCACCAGCGGTCATATGACTAGCGGACTTTACAATGAGCAGTTCTTC
j_gene: TRBJ1-3; d_gene: .; v_gene: TRBV5-1; abundance: .; CDR3aa: CASSLVDSSSGNTIYF; CDR3nt: TGCGCCAGCAGCTTGGTAGACAGCAGCTCTGGAAACACCATATATTTT
j_gene: TRBJ2-2; d_gene: .; v_gene: TRBV6-1; abundance: .; CDR3aa: CASSGLKTGELFF; CDR3nt: TGTGCCAGCAGTGGACTCAAGACCGGGGAGCTGTTTTTT
j_gene: TRBJ2-3; d_gene: TRBD2; v_gene: TRBV4-3; abundance: .; CDR3aa: CASSQDFQAGTSGLDTDTQYF; CDR3nt: TGCGCCAGCAGCCAAGACTTCCAAGCCGGGACTAGCGGATTAGACACGGATACGCAGTATTTT
j_gene: TRBJ2-7; d_gene: .; v_gene: TRBV10-3; abundance: .; CDR3aa: CAISPSSYEQYF; CDR3nt: TGTGCCATCAGTCCCAGCTCCTACGAGCAGTACTTC
j_gene: TRBJ2-7; d_gene: TRBD1; v_gene: TRBV5-4; abundance: once; CDR3aa: CASSPDRVRISYEQYF; CDR3nt: TGTGCCAGCAGCCCGGACAGGGTGCGGATCTCCTACGAGCAGTACTTC
j_gene: TRBJ2-7; d_gene: TRBD1; v_gene: TRBV7-2; abundance: .; CDR3aa: CASSQGAATFYEQYF; CDR3nt: TGTGCCAGCAGCCAGGGGGCAGCAACGTTCTACGAGCAGTACTTC
j_gene: TRBJ1-1; d_gene: .; v_gene: TRBV7-9; abundance: .; CDR3aa: CASSDPTHLNTEAFF; CDR3nt: TGTGCCAGCAGCGACCCGACACATTTGAACACTGAAGCTTTCTTT
j_gene: TRBJ1-2; d_gene: .; v_gene: TRBV2; abundance: .; CDR3aa: CASSPTGLYGYTF; CDR3nt: TGTGCCAGCAGCCCAACAGGGCTTTATGGCTACACCTTC
j_gene: TRBJ2-1; d_gene: TRBD2; v_gene: TRBV30; abundance: .; CDR3aa: CAWILLSSGNNEQFF; CDR3nt: TGTGCCTGGATTTTGTTATCTAGCGGGAACAATGAGCAGTTCTTC
j_gene: TRBJ1-5; d_gene: .; v_gene: TRBV6-5; abundance: .; CDR3aa: CASSYTGGEEPQHF; CDR3nt: TGTGCCAGCAGTTACACCGGGGGAGAGGAGCCCCAGCATTTT
j_gene: TRBJ1-2; d_gene: .; v_gene: TRBV6-1; abundance: .; CDR3aa: CASSATRDSRGYTF; CDR3nt: TGTGCCAGCAGCGCTACCAGGGACTCGCGAGGCTACACCTTC
j_gene: TRBJ2-2; d_gene: .; v_gene: TRBV5-1; abundance: .; CDR3aa: CASSLGWGPDYTGELFF; CDR3nt: TGCGCCAGCAGCTTGGGTTGGGGGCCGGATTACACCGGGGAGCTGTTTTTT
j_gene: TRBJ1-6; d_gene: .; v_gene: TRBV30; abundance: once; CDR3aa: CAWRYYNSPLHF; CDR3nt: TGTGCCTGGAGGTACTATAATTCGCCCCTCCACTTT
j_gene: TRBJ2-3; d_gene: TRBD2; v_gene: TRBV4-2; abundance: .; CDR3aa: CASSQELAGGPDTQYF; CDR3nt: TGTGCCAGCAGCCAAGAACTAGCGGGGGGTCCAGATACGCAGTATTTT
j_gene: TRBJ2-5; d_gene: .; v_gene: TRBV2; abundance: .; CDR3aa: CASCQQGTRQETQYF; CDR3nt: TGTGCCAGCTGTCAACAGGGAACTAGGCAAGAGACCCAGTACTTC
j_gene: TRBJ2-5; d_gene: .; v_gene: TRBV27; abundance: .; CDR3aa: CASSPPDTPQETQYF; CDR3nt: TGTGCCAGCAGTCCCCCGGACACACCCCAAGAGACCCAGTACTTC
j_gene: TRBJ1-4; d_gene: .; v_gene: TRBV11-2; abundance: .; CDR3aa: CASSSGTGFNEKLFF; CDR3nt: TGTGCCAGCAGCTCCGGTACAGGGTTTAATGAAAAACTGTTTTTT
j_gene: TRBJ2-3; d_gene: TRBD1; v_gene: TRBV5-1; abundance: .; CDR3aa: CASSFRDRATDTQYF; CDR3nt: TGCGCCAGCAGCTTCCGGGACAGGGCCACAGATACGCAGTATTTT
j_gene: TRBJ2-7; d_gene: TRBD1; v_gene: TRBV25-1; abundance: .; CDR3aa: CASRGTGGYEQYF; CDR3nt: TGTGCCAGCAGAGGGACAGGGGGCTACGAGCAGTACTTC
j_gene: TRBJ1-1; d_gene: TRBD1; v_gene: TRBV5-4; abundance: .; CDR3aa: CASSARTGRTEAFF; CDR3nt: TGTGCCAGCAGCGCCAGGACAGGGCGGACTGAAGCTTTCTTT
j_gene: TRBJ2-3; d_gene: TRBD2; v_gene: TRBV4-3; abundance: few; CDR3aa: CASSRTPGLAGGPDTQYF; CDR3nt: TGCGCCAGCAGCCGAACGCCGGGACTAGCGGGGGGGCCAGATACGCAGTATTTT
j_gene: TRBJ2-1; d_gene: TRBD2; v_gene: TRBV18; abundance: .; CDR3aa: CASLRLAGAYNEQFF; CDR3nt: TGTGCCAGCTTACGGCTAGCGGGAGCCTACAATGAGCAGTTCTTC
j_gene: TRBJ1-1; d_gene: .; v_gene: TRBV15; abundance: few; CDR3aa: CATSRILTLGAEGEAFF; CDR3nt: TGTGCCACCAGCAGGATCCTAACCTTGGGGGCGGAAGGTGAAGCTTTCTTT
j_gene: TRBJ1-2; d_gene: TRBD1; v_gene: TRBV5-4; abundance: .; CDR3aa: CASSSTWTGGSGYTF; CDR3nt: TGTGCCAGCAGCTCCACATGGACAGGGGGCTCTGGCTACACCTTC
j_gene: TRBJ2-7; d_gene: .; v_gene: TRBV27; abundance: .; CDR3aa: CASRGASSYEQYF; CDR3nt: TGTGCCAGCAGGGGGGCCAGCTCCTACGAGCAGTACTTC
j_gene: TRBJ1-1; d_gene: .; v_gene: TRBV7-9; abundance: .; CDR3aa: CASSLALEQPNTEAFF; CDR3nt: TGTGCCAGCAGCTTAGCGCTTGAACAGCCGAACACTGAAGCTTTCTTT
j_gene: TRBJ2-7; d_gene: .; v_gene: TRBV14; abundance: .; CDR3aa: CASSPPTVAREQYF; CDR3nt: TGTGCCAGCAGCCCCCCGACAGTTGCGAGAGAGCAGTACTTC
j_gene: TRBJ2-2; d_gene: .; v_gene: TRBV6-6; abundance: .; CDR3aa: CASSYSHGGHGELFF; CDR3nt: TGTGCCAGCAGTTACTCGCACGGGGGTCACGGGGAGCTGTTTTTT
j_gene: TRBJ2-7; d_gene: .; v_gene: TRBV19; abundance: .; CDR3aa: CASSIQGSYEQYF; CDR3nt: TGTGCCAGTAGTATACAGGGTTCCTACGAGCAGTACTTC
j_gene: TRBJ1-2; d_gene: .; v_gene: TRBV19; abundance: .; CDR3aa: CASSIYAGDYGYTF; CDR3nt: TGTGCCAGTAGTATCTATGCAGGGGACTATGGCTACACCTTC
j_gene: TRBJ2-2; d_gene: .; v_gene: TRBV19; abundance: .; CDR3aa: CAVWGQTGELFF; CDR3nt: TGTGCCGTTTGGGGGCAGACCGGGGAGCTGTTTTTT
j_gene: TRBJ2-1; d_gene: TRBD2; v_gene: TRBV7-2; abundance: .; CDR3aa: CASSLVGTSGFGNEQFF; CDR3nt: TGTGCCAGCAGCTTAGTCGGGACTAGCGGTTTTGGGAATGAGCAGTTCTTC
j_gene: TRBJ2-3; d_gene: .; v_gene: TRBV5-1; abundance: .; CDR3aa: CASSLGRASTDTQYF; CDR3nt: TGCGCCAGCAGCTTGGGGCGGGCATCCACAGATACGCAGTATTTT
j_gene: TRBJ2-1; d_gene: .; v_gene: TRBV23-1; abundance: few; CDR3aa: CASSLEDCIEPSSYNEQFF; CDR3nt: TGCGCCAGCAGTCTGGAGGACTGTATAGAACCTTCCTCCTACAATGAGCAGTTCTTC
j_gene: TRBJ2-1; d_gene: TRBD2; v_gene: TRBV6-6; abundance: .; CDR3aa: CASSYGGDSYNEQFF; CDR3nt: TGTGCCAGCAGTTACGGGGGGGATTCCTACAATGAGCAGTTCTTC
j_gene: TRBJ2-3; d_gene: TRBD2; v_gene: TRBV29-1; abundance: .; CDR3aa: CSVWSGGANTQYF; CDR3nt: TGCAGCGTTTGGAGCGGGGGGGCCAATACGCAGTATTTT
j_gene: TRBJ1-2; d_gene: TRBD1; v_gene: TRBV4-3; abundance: .; CDR3aa: CASSQGPGQNYGYTF; CDR3nt: TGCGCCAGCAGCCAAGGACCGGGACAGAACTATGGCTACACCTTC
j_gene: TRBJ2-3; d_gene: TRBD2; v_gene: TRBV11-2; abundance: .; CDR3aa: CASSLSYLGLAGVADTQYF; CDR3nt: TGTGCCAGCAGCTTATCTTACCTTGGACTAGCGGGAGTCGCAGATACGCAGTATTTT
j_gene: TRBJ2-3; d_gene: .; v_gene: TRBV6-6; abundance: .; CDR3aa: CASSYGRDTDTQYF; CDR3nt: TGTGCCAGCAGTTACGGGCGAGACACAGATACGCAGTATTTT
j_gene: TRBJ2-3; d_gene: .; v_gene: TRBV5-1; abundance: few; CDR3aa: CASRRTGDTQYF; CDR3nt: TGCGCCAGCAGGCGGACGGGGGATACGCAGTATTTT
j_gene: TRBJ1-3; d_gene: .; v_gene: TRBV10-3; abundance: .; CDR3aa: CAISPGWASGNTIYF; CDR3nt: TGTGCCATCAGTCCAGGATGGGCCTCTGGAAACACCATATATTTT
j_gene: TRBJ2-7; d_gene: TRBD1; v_gene: TRBV28; abundance: .; CDR3aa: CASRPGTGGFEQYF; CDR3nt: TGTGCCAGCAGACCCGGGACAGGGGGCTTCGAGCAGTACTTC
j_gene: TRBJ2-1; d_gene: .; v_gene: TRBV29-1; abundance: .; CDR3aa: CSVGYTGDLYNEQFF; CDR3nt: TGCAGCGTTGGATATACGGGGGACCTTTACAATGAGCAGTTCTTC